This T cell receptor beta chain was recorded in a study of beta chain features in type 1 diabetes. For the study at large: Healthy donors and patients showed comparable age, gender and cell yields. Study observations and caveats: Type 1 diabetes patients showed fewer insertions and more deletions at VDJ junctions. Patients with Type 1 diabetes showed moderately but significantly shorter TCRB CDR3s in all four CD4+ subsets.

The whole isolated RNA underwent reverse transcription, so sequencing captured expressed TCRB transcripts. The table came from immunoSEQ multiplex PCR; TCRdb's copy has only in-frame clones and leaves some out. The sample records a few hundred thousand clones, roughly an eighth being singletons. Each sorted population was over 95% pure. V was pared by 1 base and J by 15 bases, with 13 bases between. The germline V gene has CDR1 GTSNPN and CDR2 SVGIG (reference sequence). This CDR3 has 11 amino acids. On this clone itself: Its antigen is currently unknown.

The TCR comes from a woman in her late teens or twenties with type 1 diabetes. Specimen: naive CD4+ T cells from blood. The chain employs TRBV30 and TRBJ2-1, with D maybe TRBD2 (6 bases). This chain's CDR3 is CAWSEGLGGFF. CDR3 sequence (DNA): TGTGCCTGGAGTGAAGGGCTGGGGGGGTTCTTC.